This TCR beta chain was identified during a study of a mutant IDH1 vaccine in newly diagnosed glioma. Study-level information: Treated individuals were around 62% male and around 40% female, averaging roughly 39 years of age.

Time point described: baseline, week 1 (first vaccination visit). Treatment of the sample: pre-vaccination baseline after standard-of-care therapy. The germline V gene has CDR1 SGHVT and CDR2 SQSDAQ. There are 16 residues in the CDR3. After removal of 5 bases from V and 7 bases from J, the junction contained 12 bases not matched to a gene. This clone has a handful of counts. Assay: immunoSEQ multiplex PCR; the TCRdb copy retains only in-frame clones and omits some. The sample contains around 99,000 clones, around four fifths of which appear only once. The material sequenced was PBMCs, taken from a glioma patient treated with radiotherapy, temozolomide or both. V usage is TRBV7-4 and J usage is TRBJ2-1, with TRBD1 matching 9 bases. The clonotype comes from a man in his forties with glioma. The CDR3 DNA is TGTGCCAGCAGCCTCAATCGACAGGGGGAGTGGAATGAGCAGTTCTTC. This encodes CASSLNRQGEWNEQFF.